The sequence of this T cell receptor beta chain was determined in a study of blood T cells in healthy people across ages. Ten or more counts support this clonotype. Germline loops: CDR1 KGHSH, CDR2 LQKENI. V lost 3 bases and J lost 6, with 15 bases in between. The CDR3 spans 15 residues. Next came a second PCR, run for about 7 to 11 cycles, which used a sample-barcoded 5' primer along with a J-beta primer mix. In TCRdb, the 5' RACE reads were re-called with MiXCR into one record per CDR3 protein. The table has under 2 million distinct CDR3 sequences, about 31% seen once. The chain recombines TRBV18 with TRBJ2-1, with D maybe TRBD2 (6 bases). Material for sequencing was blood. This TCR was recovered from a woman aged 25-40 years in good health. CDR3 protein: CASSPAGPVGNEQFF. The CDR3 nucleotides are TGTGCCAGCTCACCGGCGGGGCCAGTCGGCAATGAGCAGTTCTTC. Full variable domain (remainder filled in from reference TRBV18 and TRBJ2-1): NAGVMQNPRHLVRRRGQEARLRCSPMKGHSHVYWYRQLPEEGLKFMVYLQKENIIDESGMPKERFSAEFPKEGPSILRIQQVVRGDSAAYFCASSPAGPVGNEQFFGPGTRLTVL.